A single T cell receptor beta chain is shown here with its context. Its antigen is not identified. It was into CD45RA+ naive and CD45RA-negative memory subsets that the CD4+ cells were split. These data belong to a study of shared clonotypes between healthy human individuals. Study-wide background: The study drew on a couple of women and a few men aged 18 to 49 as donors. The study, taken as a whole, reports: Naive subsets tended to show greater estimated richness than memory subsets.

The assay was immunoSEQ multiplex PCR, and TCRdb's table has in-frame clones only and misses some. The profile shows more than 900,000 clones, 75% to 85% of them singletons. This clonotype was obtained from a man in his late teens or twenties in good health. Some clones in this sample may be carry-over from other donors' samples. Sequencing was performed on memory CD4+ T cells from PBMCs. Subset denoted: CD45RA-negative fraction.

In nucleotides, the CDR3 is TGTGCCAGCAGCTTATGGGTGGGGGAGCAGTACTTC. The encoded protein is CASSLWVGEQYF. This chain links TRBV7-9 with TRBJ2-7; no clear D. Germline CDR1 reads SEHNR; CDR2 reads FQNEAQ (reference sequence). Trimming removed 2 bases at V and 7 bases at J, with 9 bases between. CDR3 length: 12 residues.